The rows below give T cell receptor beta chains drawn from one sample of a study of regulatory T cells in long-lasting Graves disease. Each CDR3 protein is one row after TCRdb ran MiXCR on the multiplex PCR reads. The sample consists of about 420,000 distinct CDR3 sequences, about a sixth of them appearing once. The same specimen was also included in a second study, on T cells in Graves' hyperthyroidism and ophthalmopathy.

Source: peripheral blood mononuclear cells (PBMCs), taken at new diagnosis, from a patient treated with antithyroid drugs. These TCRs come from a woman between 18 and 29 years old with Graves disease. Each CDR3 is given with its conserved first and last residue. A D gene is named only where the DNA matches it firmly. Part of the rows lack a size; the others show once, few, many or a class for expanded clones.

DNA: TGTGCCAGCAGTTCGCGGACCCTGCGATTTCTATTCTTC
CDR3: CASSSRTLRFLFF
D: -
J: TRBJ2-1
size: few
V: TRBV12-3/TRBV12-4

DNA: TGTGCCAGCAGCGTGGATCTAGCGGGGTTCCAAGAGACCCAGTACTTC
CDR3: CASSVDLAGFQETQYF
D: TRBD2
J: TRBJ2-5
size: -
V: TRBV7-9

DNA: TGCAGTGCACAGGGGGCCAACCGCTGGGGGCCTGAAGCTTTCTTT
CDR3: CSAQGANRWGPEAFF
D: TRBD1
J: TRBJ1-1
size: few
V: TRBV20-1

DNA: TGTGCCTGGAGAGTGAGCTCCTACAATGAGCAGTTCTTC
CDR3: CAWRVSSYNEQFF
D: -
J: TRBJ2-1
size: many
V: TRBV30

DNA: TGCGCCAGCAGTGAAGGCAGGGCATTATACGAGCAGTACTTC
CDR3: CASSEGRALYEQYF
D: -
J: TRBJ2-7
size: few
V: TRBV10-2

DNA: TGTGCCAGCAGCTTAGTCCCGCCGGGACTAGCTGTAGAGACCCAGTACTTC
CDR3: CASSLVPPGLAVETQYF
D: TRBD2
J: TRBJ2-5
size: few
V: TRBV7-2

DNA: TGCGCCAGCAGCCTCAGGGAGGTGCCTCCCGAAGGCTACACCTTC
CDR3: CASSLREVPPEGYTF
D: -
J: TRBJ1-2
size: few
V: TRBV4-1

DNA: TGCAGTGCTGGGGGACAGATCGGCTACACCTTC
CDR3: CSAGGQIGYTF
D: TRBD1
J: TRBJ1-2
size: -
V: TRBV20-1

DNA: TGTGCCAGCAGTTACTCCTCCGCCGGGACTTCATACGAGCAGTACTTC
CDR3: CASSYSSAGTSYEQYF
D: -
J: TRBJ2-7
size: many
V: TRBV6-5

DNA: TGTGCCAGCAGTTTTCGAGGGGGGGATCAGCCCCAGCATTTT
CDR3: CASSFRGGDQPQHF
D: -
J: TRBJ1-5
size: -
V: TRBV27

DNA: TGTGCCAGCAGTGGAGGGACATCCGGCTACACCTTC
CDR3: CASSGGTSGYTF
D: -
J: TRBJ1-2
size: many
V: TRBV2

DNA: TGTGCCAGCAGTGGTTCGTCCAGGATAGCCAAAAACATTCAGTACTTC
CDR3: CASSGSSRIAKNIQYF
D: -
J: TRBJ2-4
size: few
V: TRBV2

DNA: TGCAGTGCTAGAGACGGGTTCGCGGAGCTGTTTTTT
CDR3: CSARDGFAELFF
D: -
J: TRBJ2-2
size: few
V: TRBV20-1

DNA: TGTGCCAGCAGTTTATCTATTGGACCAGGCCCAGATACGCAGTATTTT
CDR3: CASSLSIGPGPDTQYF
D: -
J: TRBJ2-3
size: -
V: TRBV27

DNA: TGCAGTGCCCACGGGACTAGCGGGAGGCAGGTGTACAATGAGCAGTTCTTC
CDR3: CSAHGTSGRQVYNEQFF
D: TRBD2
J: TRBJ2-1
size: many
V: TRBV20-1

DNA: TGTGCCAGCAGTTCCCCGGACAGGGCCACAGATACGCAGTATTTT
CDR3: CASSSPDRATDTQYF
D: TRBD1
J: TRBJ2-3
size: -
V: TRBV27

DNA: TGTGCCACCAGTAAGGGCGGGAACACTGAAGCTTTCTTT
CDR3: CATSKGGNTEAFF
D: -
J: TRBJ1-1
size: few
V: TRBV24-1

DNA: TGCAGCGCTGGTTCTAGCGGGAGGGCCCCCGAGCAGTACTTC
CDR3: CSAGSSGRAPEQYF
D: TRBD2
J: TRBJ2-7
size: few
V: TRBV29-1